These 28 T cell receptor beta chains were all obtained from the same sample, sequenced in a study of Graves' ophthalmopathy and Graves' hyperthyroidism. Scientists amplified the TCR beta CDR3 regions from RNA transcripts. First-round RT-PCR used HTBI primers; second-round multiplex PCR followed. TCRdb used MiXCR to reprocess the multiplex PCR reads, holding one entry per CDR3 protein. This sample has under 400,000 distinct CDR3 sequences, with 15% to 20% found just once. Material for sequencing was peripheral blood. Every receptor here comes from an adult man with Graves' ophthalmopathy.

This clonotype was observed many times. The V gene is TRBV12-3 or TRBV12-4, the J gene TRBJ2-2, with a possible D match to TRBD2 (6 bases). The CDR3 loop spans 15 amino acids. Trimming shortened V by 1 base and J by 7 bases, and 13 bases separated the two germline ends. CDR3 region: CASSLGRGSLGELFF. DNA for the CDR3: TGTGCCAGCAGTTTAGGGCGGGGCAGTCTCGGGGAGCTGTTTTTT.

CDR3 nucleotides: TGTGCCAGCAGCCAAGACGGTGGAGCTTCCGGGGGTAGGGCTTTCTTT. It translates to CASSQDGGASGGRAFF. The V call is TRBV4-2, the J call TRBJ1-1; a weak D match, TRBD1 (5 bases). The CDR3 spans 16 residues. Germline V gene lookup returns CDR1 LGHNA and CDR2 YNFKEQ. The germline V and J ends were trimmed by 0 bases and 11 bases, with 22 bases remaining between them.

This clonotype has a count of ten or more. The chain has TRBV6-2 or TRBV6-3 and TRBJ2-2; D possibly corresponds to TRBD1 (6 bases). CDR1 is MNHEY, CDR2 SVGEGT, per germline. This CDR3 contains 14 residues. V was shortened by 6 bases and J by 3 bases, with 11 bases between the two germline ends. CDR3 sequence (DNA): TGTGCCAGCAGACGACAGGAGGACACCGGGGAGCTGTTTTTT. This codes for CASRRQEDTGELFF.

This clonotype was counted many times. The rearrangement uses TRBV12-3 or TRBV12-4 and TRBJ2-7; the D gene is possibly TRBD1 (5 bases). CDR3 size: 13 residues. V dropped 2 bases and J dropped 4 bases, with 9 bases sitting between them. This CDR3 reads CASSLLTAYEQYF. The CDR3 DNA follows: TGTGCCAGCAGTTTATTGACAGCTTACGAGCAGTACTTC.

This clonotype came up many times. This CDR3 reads CASSLGGDRGYEQYF. The CDR3 DNA is TGTGCCAGCAGCCTCGGGGGGGACAGGGGATACGAGCAGTACTTC. The V gene is TRBV7-2, the J gene TRBJ2-7, with 10 bases aligning to TRBD1. Germline V gene data show CDR1 as SGHTA and CDR2 as FQGNSA. The CDR3 has 15 residues. V trimming: 5 bases; J trimming: 4 bases; junction bases outside the gene matches: 8.

The V gene is TRBV15, the J gene TRBJ2-7; 8 bases fit TRBD2. From germline, CDR1 is LNHNV and CDR2 YYDKDF (reference sequence). Unmatched junction bases numbered 0, after V lost 8 bases and J lost 0 bases. This CDR3 contains 12 residues. The DNA for the CDR3 is TGTGCCACCGGGACTAGCTCCTACGAGCAGTACTTC. Translating gives CATGTSSYEQYF.

This chain uses TRBV19 with TRBJ1-1; D is possibly TRBD1 (5 bases). Per germline, CDR1 LNHDA and CDR2 SQIVND (reference sequence). This CDR3 comprises 14 residues. The V and J ends lost 1 base and 4 bases respectively, with 10 bases between them. CDR3 amino acids: CASSIGGGGTEAFF. The CDR3 DNA is TGTGCCAGTAGTATAGGTGGGGGAGGCACTGAAGCTTTCTTT.

This clonotype was seen at least ten times. The chain is built from TRBV3-1 and TRBJ1-2, with D unresolved. CDR1 and CDR2 from the germline V gene are LGHDT and YNNKEL (reference sequence). Trimming shortened V by 1 base and J by 10 bases, and 13 bases separated the two germline ends. The CDR3 runs to 13 residues. The CDR3 spells CASSQGRVRDYTF. CDR3 nucleotide sequence: TGTGCCAGCAGCCAAGGGCGGGTCCGGGACTACACCTTC.

The J gene is TRBJ2-2, the V gene TRBV4-3, with 7 bases that match TRBD2. This CDR3 is built from 17 residues. In germline, CDR1 is LGHNA, CDR2 YSLEER. The V and J ends lost 4 bases and 0 bases, in that order; junction bases with no gene match: 8. The CDR3 DNA reads as TGCGCCAGCAGCCCGGGGGGAGACAGCGCGAACACCGGGGAGCTGTTTTTT. It specifies CASSPGGDSANTGELFF.

In this sample, this clonotype turned up many times. The V and J genes are TRBV2 and TRBJ2-2; perhaps D is TRBD1 or TRBD2 (5 bases each). From germline, CDR1 is SNHLY and CDR2 FYNNEI. V shed 5 bases and J shed 5 bases, with 15 bases lying between them. The CDR3 is 15 residues long. The DNA for the CDR3 is TGTGCCAGCAGTCCGGGACGGCGCCGGACCGGGGAGCTGTTTTTT. Protein product: CASSPGRRRTGELFF.

CDR3 region: CASSTRGTGYTF. CDR3 DNA sequence: TGTGCCAGCAGCACTCGGGGGACTGGCTACACCTTC. The gene calls are TRBV7-2 and TRBJ1-2; D is perhaps TRBD1 (5 bases). This CDR3 is built from 12 residues. With 5 bases removed from V and 7 bases from J, the gap between germline ends came to 11 bases. Germline V gives CDR1 SGHTA, CDR2 FQGNSA.

This clonotype was observed many times. This chain uses TRBV19 with TRBJ2-3; a possible D gene is TRBD2 (6 bases). Looked up from germline, CDR1 is LNHDA and CDR2 is SQIVND (reference sequence). V gave up 6 bases and J gave up 9 bases, with 19 bases separating them. There are 14 residues in the CDR3. This CDR3 reads CASSPVPRRGTQYF. The CDR3 coding sequence is TGTGCCAGTAGCCCCGTCCCGCGGAGGGGAACGCAGTATTTT. Looking up the rest from reference TRBV19 and TRBJ2-3 gives the full variable domain: DGGITQSPKYLFRKEGQNVTLSCEQNLNHDAMYWYRQDPGQGLRLIYYSQIVNDFQKGDIAEGYSVSREKKESFPLTVTSAQKNPTAFYLCASSPVPRRGTQYFGPGTRLTVL.

V and J are TRBV28 and TRBJ2-5; D remains unclear. The CDR3 consists of 15 residues. V was trimmed by 4 bases and J by 1 base, leaving 13 bases between them. Germline CDR1 reads MDHEN; CDR2 reads SYDVKM. Here the CDR3 DNA reads TGTGCCAGCAGTTCCAACGGACGGATCCAAGAGACCCAGTACTTC. It specifies CASSSNGRIQETQYF.

This clonotype was found many times. DNA of the CDR3: TGTGCCAGCAGTCCGACAGGGGAGGTCACTGAAGCTTTCTTT. Translated, it gives CASSPTGEVTEAFF. This chain uses TRBV7-9 with TRBJ1-1, with 8 nucleotides matching TRBD1. Germline loops: CDR1 SEHNR, CDR2 FQNEAQ (reference sequence). The CDR3 loop spans 14 amino acids. The ends lost 6 bases at V and 4 bases at J; junction bases unmatched: 7.

This chain connects TRBV20-1 to TRBJ1-2; D remains unclear. The CDR3 consists of 10 residues. V was clipped by 5 bases and J by 3 bases, with 4 bases between them. From germline, CDR1 is DFQATT and CDR2 SNEGSKA (reference sequence). CDR3 bases: TGCAGTGCTCTTGACTATGGCTACACCTTC. Translation: CSALDYGYTF.

This clonotype was found many times. V and J are TRBV6-2 or TRBV6-3 and TRBJ1-1; D not resolved. The V end lost 4 bases, the J end lost 0 bases, and 6 bases lay between the germline ends. The germline V gene has CDR1 MNHEY and CDR2 SVGEGT. The CDR3 has 13 residues. CDR3 sequence: CASSFQMNTEAFF. The CDR3 coding sequence is TGTGCCAGCAGTTTCCAGATGAACACTGAAGCTTTCTTT.

The chain uses TRBV7-8 and TRBJ1-1; 8 nucleotides match TRBD1. V lost 4 bases, J lost 2 bases, and 6 bases stayed unmatched. CDR1 SGHVS and CDR2 FQNEAQ come from the germline V gene. The CDR3 has 15 residues. CDR3 sequence reads: CASSSHRGSNTEAFF. The CDR3 nucleotides are TGTGCCAGCAGCTCCCACAGGGGGAGTAACACTGAAGCTTTCTTT.

The chain employs TRBV20-1 and TRBJ2-7; D is unresolved. This CDR3 has 14 residues. Germline V CDR1 and CDR2: DFQATT, SNEGSKA (reference sequence). V lost 3 bases and J lost 1, with 13 bases in between. CDR3 amino acids: CSASSASLSYEQYF. CDR3 bases: TGCAGTGCTAGTTCCGCTTCGTTGTCCTACGAGCAGTACTTC.

The V call is TRBV20-1, the J call TRBJ2-7; 11 nucleotides agree with TRBD2. CDR3 length: 13 residues. V trimming: 5 bases; J trimming: 5 bases; junction bases outside the gene matches: 5. Germline CDR1 DFQATT, CDR2 SNEGSKA (reference sequence). CDR3 region: CSAPKLAGDEQYF. Written as DNA, the CDR3 is TGCAGTGCTCCCAAACTAGCGGGAGACGAGCAGTACTTC.

This clonotype was observed many times. The chain combines TRBV6-5 with TRBJ2-5; weak D call: TRBD1 (6 bases). The CDR3 is 15 amino acids. The V end lost 6 bases, the J end lost 5 bases, and 19 bases lay between the germline ends. The germline V gene has CDR1 MNHEY and CDR2 SVGAGI. The CDR3 DNA sequence: TGTGCCAGCAGAAACCAGGGGATAGATGGGGAGACCCAGTACTTC. It yields the protein CASRNQGIDGETQYF.

This sequence joins TRBV10-1 and TRBJ2-7; D possibly matches TRBD1 or TRBD2 (5 bases each). The DNA end is more similar to TRBJ2-5, so the J call may be wrong. Germline V gene sequence: CDR1 WNHNN, CDR2 SYGVQD (reference sequence). This CDR3 spans 14 amino acids. CDR3 sequence: CASSSGPAGETQYF. CDR3 nucleotide sequence: TGCGCCAGCAGCTCGGGACCGGCCGGGGAGACCCAGTACTTC.

In its sample, this clonotype was seen many times. This sequence joins TRBV15 and TRBJ2-1; D not certain. CDR1 and CDR2 from the germline V gene are LNHNV and YYDKDF (reference sequence). This CDR3 spans 14 amino acids. The V gene lost 1 base and the J gene lost 6 bases, with 10 bases spanning the gap. As DNA, the CDR3 is TGTGCCACCAGCAGAGTTATAGGGTCCAATGAGCAGTTCTTC. It encodes CATSRVIGSNEQFF.

This clonotype has at least ten counts. The rearrangement links TRBV11-3 to TRBJ2-2, with TRBD1 matching over 10 bases. Trimming took 2 bases from V and 7 from J; bases not matched to a gene: 7. Germline V gene lookup returns CDR1 SGHNT and CDR2 YENEEA. This CDR3 has 16 residues. The CDR3 DNA sequence: TGTGCCAGCAGCTTAAGACAGGGGGCGGTCTACGGGGAGCTGTTTTTT. Protein sequence: CASSLRQGAVYGELFF.

Many counts were recorded for this clonotype. The chain couples TRBV6-2 or TRBV6-3 to TRBJ1-1; 9 bases align to TRBD1. This CDR3 comprises 13 residues. The germline V gene has CDR1 MNHEY and CDR2 SVGEGT. With V trimmed by 6 bases and J by 5 bases, 4 bases remained unmatched. The CDR3: CASRLTGGTEAFF. CDR3 in DNA: TGTGCCAGCAGGTTGACAGGGGGAACTGAAGCTTTCTTT.

The rearrangement links TRBV5-1 to TRBJ2-2, with D hard to call. In germline, CDR1 is SGHRS, CDR2 YFSETQ. The CDR3 totals 13 residues. V lost 4 bases and J lost 6, with 10 bases in between. CDR3 DNA sequence: TGCGCCAGCAGCGCCAAATCCCCCGGGGAGCTGTTTTTT. It codes for CASSAKSPGELFF.

This clonotype was seen ten or more times. V usage is TRBV6-5 and J usage is TRBJ2-5; either TRBD1 or TRBD2 may supply D (5 bases each). Per the germline V gene, CDR1 is MNHEY and CDR2 is SVGAGI. Deletions cut 6 bases from V and 4 bases from J, with 15 bases between. This CDR3 comprises 14 residues. The CDR3 DNA sequence: TGTGCCAGCAGACGTAACCGGGACCCAGAGACCCAGTACTTC. Protein sequence: CASRRNRDPETQYF.

Ten or more counts support this clonotype. V gene TRBV27 combines with J gene TRBJ1-5, with a possible D match to TRBD1 (5 bases). V lost 10 bases, J lost 2 bases, and 15 bases lay in between. CDR1 and CDR2 (germline): MNHEY, SMNVEV (reference sequence). The CDR3 runs 14 residues. Here the CDR3 reads CATKAGTGNQPQHF. CDR3 bases: TGTGCCACCAAAGCAGGGACGGGCAATCAGCCCCAGCATTTT.

This clonotype was seen ten or more times. The CDR3 is CASSRSSGTRGDYGYTF. The CDR3, as DNA: TGTGCCAGTAGTAGATCCTCCGGGACGCGAGGGGACTATGGCTACACCTTC. The J gene is TRBJ1-2, the V gene TRBV19, with D tentatively TRBD1 (5 bases). Germline values: CDR1 LNHDA, CDR2 SQIVND (reference sequence). Trimming cost V 4 bases and J 3 bases, with 21 bases left between them. The CDR3 covers 17 residues.